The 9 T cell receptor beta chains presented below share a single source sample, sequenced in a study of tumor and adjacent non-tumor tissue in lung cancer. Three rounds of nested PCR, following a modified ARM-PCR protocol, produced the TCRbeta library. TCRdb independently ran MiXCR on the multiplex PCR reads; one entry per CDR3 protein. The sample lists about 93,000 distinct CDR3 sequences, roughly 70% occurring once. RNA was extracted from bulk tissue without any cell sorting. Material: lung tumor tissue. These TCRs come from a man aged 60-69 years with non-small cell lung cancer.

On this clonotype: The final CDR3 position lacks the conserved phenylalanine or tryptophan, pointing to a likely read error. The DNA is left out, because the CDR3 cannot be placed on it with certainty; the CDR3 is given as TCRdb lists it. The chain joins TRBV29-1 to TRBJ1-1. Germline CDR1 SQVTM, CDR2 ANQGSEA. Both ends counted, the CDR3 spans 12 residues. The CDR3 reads CSVVQANTEDFS.

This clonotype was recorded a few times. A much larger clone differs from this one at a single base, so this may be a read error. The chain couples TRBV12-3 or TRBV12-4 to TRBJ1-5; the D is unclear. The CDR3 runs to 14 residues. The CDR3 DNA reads TGTGCCAGCAGTTTCGGGGTTAGCAATCGGCCCCAGCATTTT. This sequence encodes CASSFGVSNRPQHF.

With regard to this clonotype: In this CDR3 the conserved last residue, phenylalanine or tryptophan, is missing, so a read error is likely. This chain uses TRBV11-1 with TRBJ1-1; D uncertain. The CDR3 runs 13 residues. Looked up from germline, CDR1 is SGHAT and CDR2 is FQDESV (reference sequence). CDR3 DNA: TGTGCCAACAGCCTAGGATGGAACACTGAAGCTTTCATT. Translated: CANSLGWNTEAFI.

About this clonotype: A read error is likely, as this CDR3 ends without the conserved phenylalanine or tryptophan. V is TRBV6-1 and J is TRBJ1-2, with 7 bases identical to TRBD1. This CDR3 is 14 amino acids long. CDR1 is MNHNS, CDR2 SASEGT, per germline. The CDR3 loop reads CVSSRQGANYGYTL. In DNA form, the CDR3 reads TGTGTCAGCAGCCGACAGGGTGCTAACTACGGCTACACCCTC.

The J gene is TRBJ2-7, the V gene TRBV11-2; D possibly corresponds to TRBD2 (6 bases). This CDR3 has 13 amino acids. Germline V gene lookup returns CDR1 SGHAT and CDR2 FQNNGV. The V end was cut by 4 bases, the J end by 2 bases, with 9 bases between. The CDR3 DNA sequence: TGTGCCAGCAGCTCGGACTATACCTACGAGCAGTACTTC. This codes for CASSSDYTYEQYF.

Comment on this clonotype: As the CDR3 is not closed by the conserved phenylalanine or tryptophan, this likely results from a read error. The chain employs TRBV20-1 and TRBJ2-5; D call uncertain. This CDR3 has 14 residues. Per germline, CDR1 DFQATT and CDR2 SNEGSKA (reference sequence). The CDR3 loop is CSASDMADQETQYL. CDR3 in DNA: TGCAGTGCTAGTGATATGGCAGACCAAGAGACTCAGTACTTA.

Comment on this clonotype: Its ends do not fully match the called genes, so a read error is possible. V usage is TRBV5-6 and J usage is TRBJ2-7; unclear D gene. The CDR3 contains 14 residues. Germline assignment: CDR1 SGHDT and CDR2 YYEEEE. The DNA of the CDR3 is TGTGCCAGCAGCCTTTCCGCTCTGACCTACGACCAGTACTTC. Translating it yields CASSLSALTYDQYF.

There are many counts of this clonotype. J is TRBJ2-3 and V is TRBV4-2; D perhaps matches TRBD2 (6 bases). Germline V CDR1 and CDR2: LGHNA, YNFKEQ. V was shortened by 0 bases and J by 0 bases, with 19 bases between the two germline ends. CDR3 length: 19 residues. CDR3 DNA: TGTGCCAGCAGCCAAGATGGGCGCGGGAATCGATATAGCACAGATACGCAGTATTTT. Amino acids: CASSQDGRGNRYSTDTQYF.

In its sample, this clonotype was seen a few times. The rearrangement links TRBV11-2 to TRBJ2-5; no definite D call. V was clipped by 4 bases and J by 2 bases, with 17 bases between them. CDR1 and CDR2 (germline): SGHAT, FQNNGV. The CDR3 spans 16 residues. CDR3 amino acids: CASSSNPSTVQETQYF. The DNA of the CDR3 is TGTGCCAGCAGCTCAAATCCCTCTACGGTACAAGAGACCCAGTACTTC.